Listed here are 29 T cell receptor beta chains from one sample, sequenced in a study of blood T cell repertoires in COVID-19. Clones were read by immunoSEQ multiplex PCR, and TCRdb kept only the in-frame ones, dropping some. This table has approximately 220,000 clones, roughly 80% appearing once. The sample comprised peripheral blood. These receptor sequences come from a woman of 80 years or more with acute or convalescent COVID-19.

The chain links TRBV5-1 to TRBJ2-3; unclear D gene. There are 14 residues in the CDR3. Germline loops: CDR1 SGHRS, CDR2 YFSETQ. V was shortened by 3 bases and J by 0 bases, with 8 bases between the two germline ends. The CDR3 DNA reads TGCGCCAGCAGCTCGTTGGGCAGCACAGATACGCAGTATTTT. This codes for CASSSLGSTDTQYF.

The CDR3 region has the DNA TGTGCCAGCAACTTTAACCGCGGCGGGGTAGGCTACACCTTC. It is translated as CASNFNRGGVGYTF. The rearrangement joins TRBV6-5 to TRBJ1-2; D is uncertain. Trimming cost V 7 bases and J 8 bases, with 20 bases left between them. Germline values: CDR1 MNHEY, CDR2 SVGAGI. The CDR3 is made up of 14 amino acids.

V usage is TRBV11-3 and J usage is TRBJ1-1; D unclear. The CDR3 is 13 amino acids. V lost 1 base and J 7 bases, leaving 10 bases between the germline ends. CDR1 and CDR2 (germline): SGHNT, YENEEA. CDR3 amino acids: CASSLGGSFEAFF. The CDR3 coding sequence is TGTGCCAGCAGCTTAGGTGGCAGTTTTGAAGCTTTCTTT. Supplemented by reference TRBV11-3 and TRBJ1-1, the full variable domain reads EAGVVQSPRYKIIEKKQPVAFWCNPISGHNTLYWYLQNLGQGPELLIRYENEEAVDDSQLPKDRFSAERLKGVDSTLKIQPAELGDSAVYLCASSLGGSFEAFFGQGTRLTVV.

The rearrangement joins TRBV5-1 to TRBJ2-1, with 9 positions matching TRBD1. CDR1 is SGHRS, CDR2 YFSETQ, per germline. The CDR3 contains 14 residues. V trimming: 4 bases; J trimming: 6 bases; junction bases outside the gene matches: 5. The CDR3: CASSPRTGVNEQFF. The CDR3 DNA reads TGCGCCAGCAGCCCAAGGACAGGGGTCAATGAGCAGTTCTTC.

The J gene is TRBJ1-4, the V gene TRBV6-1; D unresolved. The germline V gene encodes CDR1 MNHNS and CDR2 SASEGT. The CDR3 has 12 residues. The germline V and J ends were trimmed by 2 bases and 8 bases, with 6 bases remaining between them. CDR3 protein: CASSEHGEKLFF. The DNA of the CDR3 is TGTGCCAGCAGTGAACACGGGGAAAAACTGTTTTTT.

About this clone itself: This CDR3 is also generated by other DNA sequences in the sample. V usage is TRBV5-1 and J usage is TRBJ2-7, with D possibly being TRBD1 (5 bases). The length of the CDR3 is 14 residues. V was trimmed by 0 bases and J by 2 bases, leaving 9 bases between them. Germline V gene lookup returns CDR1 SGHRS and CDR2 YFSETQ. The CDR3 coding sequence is TGCGCCAGCAGCTTGGGGCAGGGCGCCTACGAGCAGTACTTC. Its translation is CASSLGQGAYEQYF.

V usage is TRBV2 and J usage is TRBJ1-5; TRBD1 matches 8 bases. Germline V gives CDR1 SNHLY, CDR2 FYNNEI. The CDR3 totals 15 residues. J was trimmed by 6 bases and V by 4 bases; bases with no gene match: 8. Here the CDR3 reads CASSVDRVESQPQHF. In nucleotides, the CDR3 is TGTGCCAGCAGTGTGGACAGGGTGGAGAGTCAGCCCCAGCATTTT.

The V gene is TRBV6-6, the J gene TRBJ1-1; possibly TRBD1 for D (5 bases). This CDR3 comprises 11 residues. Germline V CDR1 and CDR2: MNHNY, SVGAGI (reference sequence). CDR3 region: CASGVRGEAFF. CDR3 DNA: TGTGCTTCGGGGGTCCGAGGTGAAGCTTTCTTT.

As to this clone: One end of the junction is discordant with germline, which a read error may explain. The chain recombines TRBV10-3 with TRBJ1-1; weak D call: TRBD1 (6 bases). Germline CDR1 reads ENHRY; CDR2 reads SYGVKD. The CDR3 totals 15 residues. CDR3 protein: CATSPRTEMNTEAFF. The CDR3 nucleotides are TGTGCCACCAGTCCGCGGACAGAAATGAACACTGAAGCTTTCTTT.

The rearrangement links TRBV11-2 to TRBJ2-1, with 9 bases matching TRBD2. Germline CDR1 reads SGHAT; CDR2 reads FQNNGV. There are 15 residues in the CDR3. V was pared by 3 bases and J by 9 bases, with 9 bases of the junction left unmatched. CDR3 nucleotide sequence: TGTGCCAGCAGCTTCGGGGCGGGAGGGCCCTTTGAGCAGTTCTTC. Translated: CASSFGAGGPFEQFF. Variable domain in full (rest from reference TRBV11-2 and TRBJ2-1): EAGVAQSPRYKIIEKRQSVAFWCNPISGHATLYWYQQILGQGPKLLIQFQNNGVVDDSQLPKDRFSAERLKGVDSTLKIQPAKLEDSAVYLCASSFGAGGPFEQFFGPGTRLTVL.

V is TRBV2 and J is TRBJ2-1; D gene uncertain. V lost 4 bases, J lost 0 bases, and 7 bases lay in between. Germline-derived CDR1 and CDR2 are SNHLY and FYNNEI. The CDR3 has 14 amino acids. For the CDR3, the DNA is TGTGCCAGCAGTGCTCAGATCTCCTACAATGAGCAGTTCTTC. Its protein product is CASSAQISYNEQFF.

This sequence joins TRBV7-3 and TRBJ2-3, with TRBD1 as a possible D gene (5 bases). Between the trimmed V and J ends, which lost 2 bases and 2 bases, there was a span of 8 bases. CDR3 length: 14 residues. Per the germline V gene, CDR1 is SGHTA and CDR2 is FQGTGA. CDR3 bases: TGTGCCAGCAGCTTAGGGGCCTCCACAGATACGCAGTATTTT. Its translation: CASSLGASTDTQYF. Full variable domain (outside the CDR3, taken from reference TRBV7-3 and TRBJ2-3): GAGVSQTPSNKVTEKGKYVELRCDPISGHTALYWYRQSLGQGPEFLIYFQGTGAADDSGLPNDRFFAVRPEGSVSTLKIQRTERGDSAVYLCASSLGASTDTQYFGPGTRLTVL.

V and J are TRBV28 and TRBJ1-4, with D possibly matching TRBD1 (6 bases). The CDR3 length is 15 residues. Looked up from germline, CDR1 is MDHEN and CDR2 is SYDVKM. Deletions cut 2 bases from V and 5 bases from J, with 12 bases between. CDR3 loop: CASSLETGRNEKLFF. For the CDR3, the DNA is TGTGCCAGCAGTTTAGAGACAGGACGAAATGAAAAACTGTTTTTT.

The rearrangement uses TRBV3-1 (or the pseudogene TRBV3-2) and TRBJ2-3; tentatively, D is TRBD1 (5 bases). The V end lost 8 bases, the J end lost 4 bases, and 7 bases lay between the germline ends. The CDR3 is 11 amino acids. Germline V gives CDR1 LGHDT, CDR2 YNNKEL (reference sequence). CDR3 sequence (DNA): TGTGCCAGCCAGGGCCCAGATACGCAGTATTTT. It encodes CASQGPDTQYF.

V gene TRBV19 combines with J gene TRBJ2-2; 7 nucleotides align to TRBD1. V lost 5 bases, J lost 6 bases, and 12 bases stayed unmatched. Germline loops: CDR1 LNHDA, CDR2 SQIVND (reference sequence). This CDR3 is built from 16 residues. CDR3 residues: CASSSWVRDRPGELFF. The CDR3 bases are TGTGCCAGTAGTTCCTGGGTCCGGGACAGACCCGGGGAGCTGTTTTTT.

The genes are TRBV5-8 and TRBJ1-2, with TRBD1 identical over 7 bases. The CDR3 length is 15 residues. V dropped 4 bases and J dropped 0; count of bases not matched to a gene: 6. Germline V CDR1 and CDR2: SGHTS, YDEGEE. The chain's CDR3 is CASSPMGQSNYGYTF. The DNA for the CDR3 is TGTGCCAGCAGCCCAATGGGACAGTCTAACTATGGCTACACCTTC. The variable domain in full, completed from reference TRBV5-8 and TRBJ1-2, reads EAGVTQSPTHLIKTRGQQATLRCSPISGHTSVYWYQQALGLGLQFLLWYDEGEERNRGNFPPRFSGRQFPNYSSELNVNALELEDSALYLCASSPMGQSNYGYTFGSGTRLTVV.

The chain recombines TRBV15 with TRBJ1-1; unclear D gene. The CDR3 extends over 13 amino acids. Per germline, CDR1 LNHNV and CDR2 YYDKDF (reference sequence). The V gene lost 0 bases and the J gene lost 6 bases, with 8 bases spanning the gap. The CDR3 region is CATSRDLPPEAFF. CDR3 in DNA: TGTGCCACCAGCAGAGATCTCCCCCCTGAAGCTTTCTTT.

The CDR3 sequence: CASSIDPNRDREAFF. The CDR3 coding sequence is TGTGCCAGTAGTATAGACCCTAACAGGGACCGTGAAGCTTTCTTT. The chain uses TRBV19 and TRBJ1-1; weak D call: TRBD1 (6 bases). This CDR3 has 15 amino acids. V gave up 0 bases and J gave up 7 bases, with 15 bases separating them. The germline V gene has CDR1 LNHDA and CDR2 SQIVND (reference sequence). Full variable domain (missing parts from reference TRBV19 and TRBJ1-1): DGGITQSPKYLFRKEGQNVTLSCEQNLNHDAMYWYRQDPGQGLRLIYYSQIVNDFQKGDIAEGYSVSREKKESFPLTVTSAQKNPTAFYLCASSIDPNRDREAFFGQGTRLTVV.

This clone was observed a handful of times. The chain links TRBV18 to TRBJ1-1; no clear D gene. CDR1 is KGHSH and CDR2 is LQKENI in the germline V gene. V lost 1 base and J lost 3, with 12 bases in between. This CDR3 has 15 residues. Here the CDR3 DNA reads TGTGCCAGCTCACCACGTCCCGGACTGGACACTGAAGCTTTCTTT. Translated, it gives CASSPRPGLDTEAFF.

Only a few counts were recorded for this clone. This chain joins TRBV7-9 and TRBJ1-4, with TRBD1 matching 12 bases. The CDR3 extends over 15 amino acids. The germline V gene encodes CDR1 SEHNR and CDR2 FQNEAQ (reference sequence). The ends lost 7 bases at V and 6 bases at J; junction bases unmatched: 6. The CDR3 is CASTRGQGADEKLFF. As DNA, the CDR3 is TGTGCCAGCACCCGGGGACAGGGGGCGGATGAAAAACTGTTTTTT.

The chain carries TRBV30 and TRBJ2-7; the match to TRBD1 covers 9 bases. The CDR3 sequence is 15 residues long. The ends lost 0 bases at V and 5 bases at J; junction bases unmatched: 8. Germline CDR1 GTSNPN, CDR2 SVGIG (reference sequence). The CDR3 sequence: CAWSVPGTGMDEQYF. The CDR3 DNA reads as TGTGCCTGGAGTGTACCCGGGACAGGGATGGACGAGCAGTACTTC.

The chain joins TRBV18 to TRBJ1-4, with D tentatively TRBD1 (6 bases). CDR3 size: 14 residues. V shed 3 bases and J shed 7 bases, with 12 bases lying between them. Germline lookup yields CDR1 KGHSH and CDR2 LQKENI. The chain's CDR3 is CASSPQGGVEKLFF. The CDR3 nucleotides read TGTGCCAGCTCACCCCAAGGGGGGGTTGAAAAACTGTTTTTT. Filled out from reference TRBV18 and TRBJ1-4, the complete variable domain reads NAGVMQNPRHLVRRRGQEARLRCSPMKGHSHVYWYRQLPEEGLKFMVYLQKENIIDESGMPKERFSAEFPKEGPSILRIQQVVRGDSAAYFCASSPQGGVEKLFFGSGTQLSVL.

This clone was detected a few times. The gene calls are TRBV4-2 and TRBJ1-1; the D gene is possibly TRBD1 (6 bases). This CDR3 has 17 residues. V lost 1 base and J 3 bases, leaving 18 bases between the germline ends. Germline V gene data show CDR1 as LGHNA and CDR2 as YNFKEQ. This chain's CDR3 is CASSQVPLGGAYTEAFF. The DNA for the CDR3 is TGTGCCAGCAGCCAAGTGCCCTTGGGGGGGGCTTACACTGAAGCTTTCTTT.

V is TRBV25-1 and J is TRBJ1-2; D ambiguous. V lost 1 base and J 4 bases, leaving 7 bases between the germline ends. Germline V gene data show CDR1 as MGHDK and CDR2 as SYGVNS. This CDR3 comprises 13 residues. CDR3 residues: CASSELYSYGYTF. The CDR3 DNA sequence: TGTGCCAGCAGTGAATTATACTCCTATGGCTACACCTTC.

The CDR3 bases are TGTGCCAGCAGCTTAGCACAGGGGGCCTACAATGAGCAGTTCTTC. This gives the protein CASSLAQGAYNEQFF. The chain employs TRBV7-9 and TRBJ2-1; TRBD1 aligns across 8 bases. Germline V CDR1 and CDR2: SEHNR, FQNEAQ (reference sequence). This CDR3 contains 15 residues. The V segment lost 0 bases and the J segment 2 bases; nucleotides outside the gene matches: 0.

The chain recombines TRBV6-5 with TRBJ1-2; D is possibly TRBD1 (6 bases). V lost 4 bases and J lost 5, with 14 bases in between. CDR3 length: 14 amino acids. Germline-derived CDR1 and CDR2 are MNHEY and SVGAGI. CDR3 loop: CASSLTAGAYGYTF. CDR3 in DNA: TGTGCCAGCAGTTTAACCGCAGGGGCGTATGGCTACACCTTC.

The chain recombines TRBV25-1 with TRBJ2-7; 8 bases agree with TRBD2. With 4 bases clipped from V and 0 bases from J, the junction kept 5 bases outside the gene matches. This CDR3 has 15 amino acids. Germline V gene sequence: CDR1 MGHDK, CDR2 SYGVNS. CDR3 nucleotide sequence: TGTGCCAGCAGTGGTTCCGGGACTAGCTCCTACGAGCAGTACTTC. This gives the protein CASSGSGTSSYEQYF.

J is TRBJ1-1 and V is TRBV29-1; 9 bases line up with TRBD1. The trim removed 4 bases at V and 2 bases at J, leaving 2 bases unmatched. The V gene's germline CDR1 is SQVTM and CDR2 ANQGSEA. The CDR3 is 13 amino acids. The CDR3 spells CSVVTGGNTEAFF. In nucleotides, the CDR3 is TGCAGCGTTGTGACAGGGGGAAACACTGAAGCTTTCTTT.

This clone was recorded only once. The CDR3 DNA reads TGCGCCAGCTGGACAGGCTCTGGAAACACCATATATTTT. It yields the protein CASWTGSGNTIYF. The chain has TRBV10-2 and TRBJ1-3; 7 bases agree with TRBD1. V dropped 8 bases and J dropped 0; count of bases not matched to a gene: 1. The CDR3 sequence is 13 residues long. CDR1 and CDR2 from the germline V gene are WSHSY and SAAADI.